This paragraph covers one TCR beta chain sequence. Antigen unknown. The same CDR3 is also encoded by other DNA sequences in this sample. This CDR3 contains 14 residues. The germline V gene encodes CDR1 SGHRS and CDR2 YFSETQ. V was clipped by 0 bases and J by 5 bases; unmatched bases: 2. This entry comes from a study of shared clonotypes between healthy human individuals. Naive CD8 cells comprised CD45RO-negative, CCR7-positively selected cells, excluding terminally differentiated effector memory CD45RA+ cells. Study-level results: Between several donors, naive CD4 clonotypes were shared at a level of about 5%.

Method: immunoSEQ multiplex PCR; TCRdb's copy keeps in-frame clones and lacks some. This table has 2 million or so clones, roughly 94% appearing once. The sequencing input was naive CD8+ T cells sorted from blood. This chain connects TRBV5-1 to TRBJ2-7; 10 bases are shared with TRBD1. This sequence originates from a man between 18 and 35 years old in good health. The CDR3 region has the DNA TGCGCCAGCAGCTTGGGACAGGGGGCCGACGAGCAGTACTTC. It yields the protein CASSLGQGADEQYF.